This T cell receptor beta chain is drawn from a study of cytomegalovirus exposure and HLA in healthy donors. Notes on the study in general: A later analysis linked a missense DCLRE1C variant to TCR beta V- and J-gene trimming. An analysis was carried out at a later point. It showed that HLA-associated TCR beta chains were more clonally expanded than equally common non-associated chains.

Concerning this clone: The target antigen is unknown.

PCR used 60 Vbeta primers and 13 Jbeta primers. Produced via immunoSEQ multiplex PCR; TCRdb's table is partial and in-frame only. The data hold approximately 150,000 clones, with roughly 80% observed a single time. Germline lookup yields CDR1 SNHLY and CDR2 FYNNEI. Trimming cost V 7 bases and J 1 base, with 4 bases left between them. CDR3 length: 11 residues. The chain uses TRBV2 and TRBJ1-2, with D hard to call. Source material: PBMCs. This receptor was identified in a woman aged 35 to 49 in good health and CMV-seropositive. The CDR3 is CASTNNYGYTF. The CDR3 DNA is TGTGCCAGCACCAATAACTATGGCTACACCTTC. Supplemented by reference TRBV2 and TRBJ1-2, the full variable domain reads EPEVTQTPSHQVTQMGQEVILRCVPISNHLYFYWYRQILGQKVEFLVSFYNNEISEKSEIFDDQFSVERPDGSNFTLKIRSTKLEDSAMYFCASTNNYGYTFGSGTRLTVV.